Listed here is a single T cell receptor beta chain. The antigen is unknown. The entry originates in a study of CD8 T cells in ankylosing spondylitis. General study results and limits: According to the report, clones linked to the disease were significantly enriched in matched synovial fluid samples taken from ankylosing spondylitis patients. What seemed typical of ankylosing spondylitis blood was a TCR beta motif built from roughly eight highly homologous variants. Reactive arthritis synovial fluid and blood were previously reported to contain some motif variants.

Per the germline V gene, CDR1 is SNHLY and CDR2 is FYNNEI. The CDR3 runs 18 residues. The V and J ends lost 3 bases and 2 bases respectively, with 20 bases between them. Construction of TCR beta libraries was performed using quantitative 5'-RACE with molecular barcodes. TCRdb reprocessed the 5' RACE reads via MiXCR and lists one record per CDR3 protein. This table holds about 170,000 distinct CDR3 sequences, approximately 20% found once. The rearrangement joins TRBV2 to TRBJ2-1; weak D call: TRBD2 (5 bases). Material: blood, either unsorted or a sorted T cell fraction (not recorded which). This clonotype was obtained from a male donor with ankylosing spondylitis or in good health (not recorded which). DNA for the CDR3: TGTGCCAGCAGTGACCTGGCTGGTAGCGAGGTTACCTACAATGAGCAGTTCTTC. Residues: CASSDLAGSEVTYNEQFF. Full variable domain (remainder filled in from reference TRBV2 and TRBJ2-1): EPEVTQTPSHQVTQMGQEVILRCVPISNHLYFYWYRQILGQKVEFLVSFYNNEISEKSEIFDDQFSVERPDGSNFTLKIRSTKLEDSAMYFCASSDLAGSEVTYNEQFFGPGTRLTVL.